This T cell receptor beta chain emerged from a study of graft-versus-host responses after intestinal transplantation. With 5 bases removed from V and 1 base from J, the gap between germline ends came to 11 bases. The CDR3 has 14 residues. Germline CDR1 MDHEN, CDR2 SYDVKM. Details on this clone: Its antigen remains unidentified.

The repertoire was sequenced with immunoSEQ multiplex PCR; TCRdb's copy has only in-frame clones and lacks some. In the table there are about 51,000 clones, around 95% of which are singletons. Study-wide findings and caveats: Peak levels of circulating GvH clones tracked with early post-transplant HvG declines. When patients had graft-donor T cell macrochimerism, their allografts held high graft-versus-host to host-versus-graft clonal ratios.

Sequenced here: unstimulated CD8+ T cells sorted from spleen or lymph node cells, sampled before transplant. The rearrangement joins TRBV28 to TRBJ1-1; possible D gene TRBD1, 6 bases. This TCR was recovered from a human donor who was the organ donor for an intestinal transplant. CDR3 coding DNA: TGTGCCAGCAGTCAACAGGGATGGAACACTGAAGCTTTCTTT. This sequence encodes CASSQQGWNTEAFF.